The clone carrying this TCR beta chain was seen at least ten times. The CDR3 extends over 12 amino acids. V was clipped by 5 bases and J by 7 bases, with 11 bases between them. The V gene's germline CDR1 is KGHSH and CDR2 LQKENI. This sample is part of a study of response to subunit inactivated influenza vaccine. Using its own MiXCR run on the RT-PCR reads, TCRdb lists one record per CDR3 protein. The top ten hold 10% to 15% of the sample, which has approximately 480,000 distinct CDR3 sequences, approximately 11% seen once. The chain is built from TRBV18 and TRBJ1-2; a possible D gene is TRBD1 (5 bases). The source material was PBMCs from blood, sampled roughly 45 days after vaccination. This clonotype was obtained from a man aged 50-60 years who received an inactivated influenza vaccine. CDR3 coding DNA: TGTGCCAGCTCATCTCCAGGGTCTGGCTACACCTTC. Amino acids: CASSSPGSGYTF.